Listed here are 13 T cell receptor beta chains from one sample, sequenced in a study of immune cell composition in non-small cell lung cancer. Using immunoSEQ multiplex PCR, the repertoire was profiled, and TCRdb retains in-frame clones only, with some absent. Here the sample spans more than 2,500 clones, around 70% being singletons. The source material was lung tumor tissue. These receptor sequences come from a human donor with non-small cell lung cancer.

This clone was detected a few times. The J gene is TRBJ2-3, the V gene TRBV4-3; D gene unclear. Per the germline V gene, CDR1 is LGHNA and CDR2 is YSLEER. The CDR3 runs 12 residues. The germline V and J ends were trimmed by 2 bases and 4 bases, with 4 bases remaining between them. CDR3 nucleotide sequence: TGCGCCAGCAGCCAATACTCAGATACGCAGTATTTT. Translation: CASSQYSDTQYF.

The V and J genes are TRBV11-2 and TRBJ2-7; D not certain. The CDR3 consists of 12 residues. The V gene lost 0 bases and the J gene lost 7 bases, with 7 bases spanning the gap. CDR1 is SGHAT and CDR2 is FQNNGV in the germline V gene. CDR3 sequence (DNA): TGTGCCAGCAGCTTAGATCTAAGTGAGCAGTACTTC. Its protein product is CASSLDLSEQYF.

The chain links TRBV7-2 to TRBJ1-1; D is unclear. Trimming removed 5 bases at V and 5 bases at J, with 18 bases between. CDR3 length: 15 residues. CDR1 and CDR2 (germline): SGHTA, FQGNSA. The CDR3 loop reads CASSRRRGRETEAFF. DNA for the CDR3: TGTGCCAGCAGCCGCCGCCGGGGAAGAGAAACTGAAGCTTTCTTT.

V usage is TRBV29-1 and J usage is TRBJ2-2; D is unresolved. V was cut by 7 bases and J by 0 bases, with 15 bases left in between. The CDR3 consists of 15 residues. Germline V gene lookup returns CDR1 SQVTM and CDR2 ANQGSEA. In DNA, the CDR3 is TGCAGCGCGGTCCTAGAACCCGCGAACACCGGGGAGCTGTTTTTT. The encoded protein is CSAVLEPANTGELFF.

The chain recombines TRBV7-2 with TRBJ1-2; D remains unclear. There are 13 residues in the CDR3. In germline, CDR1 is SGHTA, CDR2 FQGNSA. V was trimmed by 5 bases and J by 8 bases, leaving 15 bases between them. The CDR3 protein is CASSARRVGGYTF. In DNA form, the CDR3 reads TGTGCCAGCAGCGCGCGACGGGTTGGAGGCTACACCTTC.

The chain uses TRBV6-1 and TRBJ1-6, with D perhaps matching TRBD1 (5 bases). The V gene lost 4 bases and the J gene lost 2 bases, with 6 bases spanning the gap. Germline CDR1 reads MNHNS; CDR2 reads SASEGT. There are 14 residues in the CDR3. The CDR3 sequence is CASSAGPYNSPLHF. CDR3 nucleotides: TGTGCCAGCAGTGCAGGGCCCTATAATTCACCCCTCCACTTT.

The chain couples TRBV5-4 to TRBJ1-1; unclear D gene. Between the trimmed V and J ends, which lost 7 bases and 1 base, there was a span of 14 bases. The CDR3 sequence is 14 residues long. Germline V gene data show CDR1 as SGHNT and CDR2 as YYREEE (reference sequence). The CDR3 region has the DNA TGTGCCAGCCTTAGGGCAGGAGGGAACACTGAAGCTTTCTTT. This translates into CASLRAGGNTEAFF.

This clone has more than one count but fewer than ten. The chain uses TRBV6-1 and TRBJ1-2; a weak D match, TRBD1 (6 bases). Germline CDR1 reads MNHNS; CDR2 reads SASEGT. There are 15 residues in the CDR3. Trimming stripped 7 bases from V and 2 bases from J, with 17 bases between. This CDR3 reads CASKGGGGDNYGYTF. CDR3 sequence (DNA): TGTGCCAGCAAGGGAGGCGGGGGCGACAACTATGGCTACACCTTC.

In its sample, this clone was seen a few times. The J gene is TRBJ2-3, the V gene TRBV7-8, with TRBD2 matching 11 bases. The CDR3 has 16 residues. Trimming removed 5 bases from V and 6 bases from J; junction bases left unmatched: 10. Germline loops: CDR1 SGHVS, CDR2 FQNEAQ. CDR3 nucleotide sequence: TGTGCCAGCAGCGTGACCGGGACTAGCGGAGGGGATACGCAGTATTTT. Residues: CASSVTGTSGGDTQYF.

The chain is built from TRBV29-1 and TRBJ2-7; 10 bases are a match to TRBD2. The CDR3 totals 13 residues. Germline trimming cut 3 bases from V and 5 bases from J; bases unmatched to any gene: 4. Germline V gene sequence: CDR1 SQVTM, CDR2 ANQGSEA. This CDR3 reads CSVDGSGRHEQYF. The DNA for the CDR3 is TGCAGCGTTGATGGTAGCGGGAGGCACGAGCAGTACTTC.

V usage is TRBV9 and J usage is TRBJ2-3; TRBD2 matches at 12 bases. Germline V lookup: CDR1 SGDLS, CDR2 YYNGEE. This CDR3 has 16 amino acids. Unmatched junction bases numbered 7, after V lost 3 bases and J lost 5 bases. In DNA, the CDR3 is TGTGCCAGCAGCGGTGGGACTAGCGGGCTCGTAGATACGCAGTATTTT. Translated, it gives CASSGGTSGLVDTQYF.

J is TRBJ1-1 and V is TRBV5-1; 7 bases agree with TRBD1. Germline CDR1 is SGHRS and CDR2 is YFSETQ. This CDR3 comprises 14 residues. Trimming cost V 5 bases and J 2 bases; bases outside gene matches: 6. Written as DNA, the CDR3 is TGCGCCAGCAGGCCGGACAGGCTCAACACTGAAGCTTTCTTT. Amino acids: CASRPDRLNTEAFF. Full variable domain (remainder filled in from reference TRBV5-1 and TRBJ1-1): KAGVTQTPRYLIKTRGQQVTLSCSPISGHRSVSWYQQTPGQGLQFLFEYFSETQRNKGNFPGRFSGRQFSNSRSEMNVSTLELGDSALYLCASRPDRLNTEAFFGQGTRLTVV.

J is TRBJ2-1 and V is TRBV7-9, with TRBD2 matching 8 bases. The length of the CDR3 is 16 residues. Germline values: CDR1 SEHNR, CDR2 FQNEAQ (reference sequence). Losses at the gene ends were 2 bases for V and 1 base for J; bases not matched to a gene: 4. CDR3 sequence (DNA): TGTGCCAGCAGCTTAACAGGGACTAGATCCTACAATGAGCAGTTCTTC. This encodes CASSLTGTRSYNEQFF.